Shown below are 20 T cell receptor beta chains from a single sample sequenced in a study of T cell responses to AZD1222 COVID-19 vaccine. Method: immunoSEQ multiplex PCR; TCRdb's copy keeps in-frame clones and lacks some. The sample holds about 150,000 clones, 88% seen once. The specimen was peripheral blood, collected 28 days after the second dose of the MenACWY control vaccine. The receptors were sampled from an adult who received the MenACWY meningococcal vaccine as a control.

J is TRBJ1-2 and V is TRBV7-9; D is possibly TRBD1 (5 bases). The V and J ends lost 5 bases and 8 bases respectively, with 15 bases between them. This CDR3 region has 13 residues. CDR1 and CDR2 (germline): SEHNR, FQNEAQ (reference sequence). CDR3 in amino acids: CASSHTGPLGYTF. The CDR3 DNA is TGTGCCAGCAGCCACACAGGCCCTTTAGGCTACACCTTC.

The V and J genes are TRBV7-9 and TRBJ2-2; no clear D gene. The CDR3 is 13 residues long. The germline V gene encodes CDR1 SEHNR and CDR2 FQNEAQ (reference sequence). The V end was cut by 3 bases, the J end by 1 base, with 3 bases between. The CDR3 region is CASSFENTGELFF. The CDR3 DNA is TGTGCCAGCAGCTTTGAGAACACCGGGGAGCTGTTTTTT.

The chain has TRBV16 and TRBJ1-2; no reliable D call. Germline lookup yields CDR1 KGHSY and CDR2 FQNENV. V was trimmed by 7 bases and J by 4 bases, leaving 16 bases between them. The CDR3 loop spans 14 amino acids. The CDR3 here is CASTPGQAIYGYTF. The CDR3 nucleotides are TGTGCCAGCACCCCCGGCCAGGCAATCTATGGCTACACCTTC.

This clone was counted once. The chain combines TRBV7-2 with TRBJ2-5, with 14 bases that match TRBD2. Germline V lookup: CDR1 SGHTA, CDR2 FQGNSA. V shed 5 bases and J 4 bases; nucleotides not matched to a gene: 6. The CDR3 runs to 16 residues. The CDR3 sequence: CASSRPTSGRGETQYF. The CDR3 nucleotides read TGTGCCAGCAGCCGCCCGACTAGCGGGAGGGGAGAGACCCAGTACTTC.

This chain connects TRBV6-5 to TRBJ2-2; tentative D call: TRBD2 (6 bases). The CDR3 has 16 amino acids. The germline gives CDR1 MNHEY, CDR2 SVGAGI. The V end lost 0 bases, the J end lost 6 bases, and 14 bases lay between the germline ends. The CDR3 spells CASSYSGGSFPGELFF. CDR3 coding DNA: TGTGCCAGCAGTTACTCCGGAGGGTCCTTTCCCGGGGAGCTGTTTTTT.

The CDR3, as DNA: TGTGCCAGCAGCGCCTCCGGTGGCAATCAGCCCCAGCATTTT. Translated: CASSASGGNQPQHF. The chain links TRBV7-9 to TRBJ1-5; D gene ambiguous. The CDR3 length is 14 residues. Germline loops: CDR1 SEHNR, CDR2 FQNEAQ (reference sequence). Between the trimmed V and J ends, which lost 5 bases and 2 bases, there was a span of 10 bases.

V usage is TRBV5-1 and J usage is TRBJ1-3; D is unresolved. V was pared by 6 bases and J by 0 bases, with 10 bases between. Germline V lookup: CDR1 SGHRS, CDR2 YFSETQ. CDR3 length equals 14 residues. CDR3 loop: CASKVASSGNTIYF. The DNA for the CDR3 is TGCGCCAGCAAGGTCGCTAGCTCTGGAAACACCATATATTTT.

The CDR3 bases are TGCGCCAGCAGCTTTGACAGGGGTGGCTACGAGCAGTACTTC. The encoded protein is CASSFDRGGYEQYF. The chain links TRBV5-1 to TRBJ2-7; 8 bases line up with TRBD1. With 2 bases clipped from V and 3 bases from J, the junction kept 4 bases outside the gene matches. The CDR3 sequence is 14 residues long. Germline V CDR1 and CDR2: SGHRS, YFSETQ.

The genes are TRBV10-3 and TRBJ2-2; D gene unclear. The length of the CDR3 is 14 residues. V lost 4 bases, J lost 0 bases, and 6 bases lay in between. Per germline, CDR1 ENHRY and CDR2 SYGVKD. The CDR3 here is CAISANSNTGELFF. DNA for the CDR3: TGTGCCATCAGTGCTAACTCGAACACCGGGGAGCTGTTTTTT.

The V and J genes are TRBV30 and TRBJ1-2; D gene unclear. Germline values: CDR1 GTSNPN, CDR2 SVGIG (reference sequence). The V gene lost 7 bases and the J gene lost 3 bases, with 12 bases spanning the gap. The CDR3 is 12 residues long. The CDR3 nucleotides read TGTGCCTACCGGGCGGAGCACTATGGCTACACCTTC. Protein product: CAYRAEHYGYTF.

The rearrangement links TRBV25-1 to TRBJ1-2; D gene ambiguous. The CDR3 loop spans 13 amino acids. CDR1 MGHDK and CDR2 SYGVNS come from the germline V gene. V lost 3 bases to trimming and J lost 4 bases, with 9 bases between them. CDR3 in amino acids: CASSDVGGYGYTF. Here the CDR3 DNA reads TGTGCCAGCAGTGATGTGGGTGGCTATGGCTACACCTTC.

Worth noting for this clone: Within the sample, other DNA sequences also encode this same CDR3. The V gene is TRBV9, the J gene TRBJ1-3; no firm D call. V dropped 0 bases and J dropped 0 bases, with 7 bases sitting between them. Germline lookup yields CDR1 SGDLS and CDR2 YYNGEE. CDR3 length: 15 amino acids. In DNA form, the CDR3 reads TGTGCCAGCAGCGTAGGGGCGAGCTCTGGAAACACCATATATTTT. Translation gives CASSVGASSGNTIYF.

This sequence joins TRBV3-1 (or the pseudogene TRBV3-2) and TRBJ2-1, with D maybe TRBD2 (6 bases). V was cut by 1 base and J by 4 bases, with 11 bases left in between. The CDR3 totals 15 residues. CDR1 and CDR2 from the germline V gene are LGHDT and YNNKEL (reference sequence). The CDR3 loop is CASSQGGTQYNEQFF. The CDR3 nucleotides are TGTGCCAGCAGCCAAGGAGGGACTCAGTACAATGAGCAGTTCTTC.

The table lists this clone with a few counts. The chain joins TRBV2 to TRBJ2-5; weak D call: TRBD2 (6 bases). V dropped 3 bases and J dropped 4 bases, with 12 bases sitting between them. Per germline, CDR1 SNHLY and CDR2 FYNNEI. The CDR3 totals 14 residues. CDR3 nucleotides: TGTGCCAGCAGTGAGAGACTAGGAGGAGAGACCCAGTACTTC. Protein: CASSERLGGETQYF.

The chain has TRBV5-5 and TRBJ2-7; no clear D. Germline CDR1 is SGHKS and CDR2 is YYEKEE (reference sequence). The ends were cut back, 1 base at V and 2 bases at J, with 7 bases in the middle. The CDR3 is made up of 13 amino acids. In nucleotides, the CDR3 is TGTGCCAGCAGCTTGCCAAGACCCTACGAGCAGTACTTC. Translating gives CASSLPRPYEQYF.

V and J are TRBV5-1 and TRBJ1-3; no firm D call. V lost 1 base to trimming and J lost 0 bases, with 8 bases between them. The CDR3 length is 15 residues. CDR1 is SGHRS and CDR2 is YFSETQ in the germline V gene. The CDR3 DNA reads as TGCGCCAGCAGCTTGCCTTTAGACTCTGGAAACACCATATATTTT. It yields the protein CASSLPLDSGNTIYF.

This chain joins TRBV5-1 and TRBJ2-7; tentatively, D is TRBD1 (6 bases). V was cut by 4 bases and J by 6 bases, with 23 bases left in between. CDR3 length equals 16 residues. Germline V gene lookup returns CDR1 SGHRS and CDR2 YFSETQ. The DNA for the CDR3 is TGCGCCAGCAGCCTTACTACAGGGAATCCCGCCGGCGAGCAGTACTTC. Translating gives CASSLTTGNPAGEQYF.

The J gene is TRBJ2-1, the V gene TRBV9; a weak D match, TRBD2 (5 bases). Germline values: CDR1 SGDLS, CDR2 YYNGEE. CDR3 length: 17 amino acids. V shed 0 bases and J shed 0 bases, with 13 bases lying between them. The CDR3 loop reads CASSVVASGSSYNEQFF. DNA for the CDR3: TGTGCCAGCAGCGTAGTAGCCAGCGGCAGCTCCTACAATGAGCAGTTCTTC.

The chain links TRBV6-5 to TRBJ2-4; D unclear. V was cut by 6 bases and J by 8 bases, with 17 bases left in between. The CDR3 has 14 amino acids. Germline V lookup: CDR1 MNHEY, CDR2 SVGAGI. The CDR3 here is CASRALRVKDIQYF. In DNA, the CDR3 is TGTGCCAGCAGGGCCCTCCGGGTTAAGGACATTCAGTACTTC.

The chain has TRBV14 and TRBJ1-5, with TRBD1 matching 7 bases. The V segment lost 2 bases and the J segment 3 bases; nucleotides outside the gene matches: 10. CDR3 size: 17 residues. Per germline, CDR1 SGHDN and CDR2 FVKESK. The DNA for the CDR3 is TGTGCCAGCAGCCAATTGGCAGGGGGTGATTACAATCAGCCCCAGCATTTT. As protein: CASSQLAGGDYNQPQHF.